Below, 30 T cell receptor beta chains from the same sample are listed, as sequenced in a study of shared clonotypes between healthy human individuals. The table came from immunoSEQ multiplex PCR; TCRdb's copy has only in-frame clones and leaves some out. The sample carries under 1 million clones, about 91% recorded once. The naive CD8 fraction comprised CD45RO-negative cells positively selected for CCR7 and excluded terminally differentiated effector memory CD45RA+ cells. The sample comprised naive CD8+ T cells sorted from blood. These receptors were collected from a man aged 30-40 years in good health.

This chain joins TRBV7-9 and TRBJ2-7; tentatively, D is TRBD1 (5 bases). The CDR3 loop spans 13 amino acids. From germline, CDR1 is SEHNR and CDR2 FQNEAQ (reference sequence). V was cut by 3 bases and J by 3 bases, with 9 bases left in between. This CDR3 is CASSFPQGYEQYF. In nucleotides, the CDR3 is TGTGCCAGCAGCTTCCCGCAGGGCTACGAGCAGTACTTC.

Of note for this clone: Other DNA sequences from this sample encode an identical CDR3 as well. The CDR3 DNA reads as TGCGCCAGCAGCCAAGGTCCAGGGGGCGCAGATACGCAGTATTTT. Translating it yields CASSQGPGGADTQYF. The gene calls are TRBV4-1 and TRBJ2-3; 8 bases align to TRBD1. This CDR3 region has 15 residues. Per the germline V gene, CDR1 is MGHRA and CDR2 is YSYEKL. Trimming took 1 base from V and 4 from J; bases not matched to a gene: 4.

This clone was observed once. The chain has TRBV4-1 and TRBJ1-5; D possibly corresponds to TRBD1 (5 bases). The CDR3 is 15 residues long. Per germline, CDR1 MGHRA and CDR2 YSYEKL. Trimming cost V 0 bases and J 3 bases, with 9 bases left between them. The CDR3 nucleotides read TGCGCCAGCAGCCAAGAACGCAGGGTCAATCAGCCCCAGCATTTT. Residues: CASSQERRVNQPQHF.

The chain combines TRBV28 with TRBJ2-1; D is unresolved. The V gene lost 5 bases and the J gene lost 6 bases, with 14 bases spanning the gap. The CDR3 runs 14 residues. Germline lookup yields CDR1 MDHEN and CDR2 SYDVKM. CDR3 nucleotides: TGTGCCAGCAGTCCCGCCCCCCTGGCCAATGAGCAGTTCTTC. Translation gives CASSPAPLANEQFF.

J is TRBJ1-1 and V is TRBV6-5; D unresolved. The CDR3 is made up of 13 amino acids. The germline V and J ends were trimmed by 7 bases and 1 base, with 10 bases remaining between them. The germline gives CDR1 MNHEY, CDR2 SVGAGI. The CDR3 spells CASTGKGNTEAFF. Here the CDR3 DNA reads TGTGCCAGCACCGGTAAGGGGAACACTGAAGCTTTCTTT.

CDR3: CASGTGPEQYF. CDR3 sequence (DNA): TGTGCCAGCGGGACAGGGCCCGAGCAGTACTTC. The chain combines TRBV25-1 with TRBJ2-7; 9 bases line up with TRBD1. V lost 8 bases and J lost 6; bases outside the gene matches: 2. Germline CDR1 and CDR2: MGHDK and SYGVNS. This CDR3 has 11 residues.

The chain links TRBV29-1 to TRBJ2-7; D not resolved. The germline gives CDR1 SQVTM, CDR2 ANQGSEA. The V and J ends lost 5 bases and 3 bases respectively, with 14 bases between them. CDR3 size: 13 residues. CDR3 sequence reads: CSVTPNGSYEQYF. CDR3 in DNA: TGCAGCGTTACCCCAAACGGAAGCTACGAGCAGTACTTC.

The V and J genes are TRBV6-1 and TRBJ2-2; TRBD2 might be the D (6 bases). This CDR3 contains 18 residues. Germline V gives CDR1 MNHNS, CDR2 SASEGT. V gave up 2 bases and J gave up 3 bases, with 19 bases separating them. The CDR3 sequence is CASSEMWRRERHTGELFF. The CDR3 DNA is TGTGCCAGCAGTGAAATGTGGAGACGGGAGAGGCACACCGGGGAGCTGTTTTTT.

CDR3 loop: CASRLGGTGNTGELFF. The CDR3 bases are TGTGCAAGTCGCTTAGGCGGGACGGGGAACACCGGGGAGCTGTTTTTT. The chain recombines TRBV12-2 with TRBJ2-2; the table's D call, TRBD2, was not checked against the DNA. TRBV12-2 is a pseudogene. The CDR3 contains 16 residues.

The CDR3 reads CASSLMTGEETQYF. The CDR3 nucleotides read TGTGCCAGCAGCCTTATGACAGGGGAAGAGACCCAGTACTTC. The chain uses TRBV11-2 and TRBJ2-5; TRBD1 matches 8 bases. The CDR3 runs to 14 residues. Trimming took 5 bases from V and 3 from J; bases not matched to a gene: 5. CDR1 SGHAT and CDR2 FQNNGV come from the germline V gene. Full variable domain (remainder filled in from reference TRBV11-2 and TRBJ2-5): EAGVAQSPRYKIIEKRQSVAFWCNPISGHATLYWYQQILGQGPKLLIQFQNNGVVDDSQLPKDRFSAERLKGVDSTLKIQPAKLEDSAVYLCASSLMTGEETQYFGPGTRLLVL.

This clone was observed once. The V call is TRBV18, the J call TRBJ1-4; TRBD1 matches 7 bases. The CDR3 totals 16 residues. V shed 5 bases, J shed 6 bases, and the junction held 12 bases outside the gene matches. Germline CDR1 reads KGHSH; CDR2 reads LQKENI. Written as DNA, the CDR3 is TGTGCCAGCTCAACCGTCGTCGGGACAGCCGATGAAAAACTGTTTTTT. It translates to CASSTVVGTADEKLFF.

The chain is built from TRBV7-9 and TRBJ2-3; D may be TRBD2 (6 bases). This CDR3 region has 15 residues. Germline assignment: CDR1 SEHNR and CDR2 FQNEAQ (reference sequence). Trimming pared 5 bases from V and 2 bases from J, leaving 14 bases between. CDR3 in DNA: TGTGCCAGCAGCCATTCTAGCGATTTCACAGATACGCAGTATTTT. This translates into CASSHSSDFTDTQYF.

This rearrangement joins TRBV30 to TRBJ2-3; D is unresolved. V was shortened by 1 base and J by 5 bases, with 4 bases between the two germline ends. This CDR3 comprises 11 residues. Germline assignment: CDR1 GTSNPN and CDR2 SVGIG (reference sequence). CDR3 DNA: TGTGCCTGGAGTGACAGAGATACGCAGTATTTT. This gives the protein CAWSDRDTQYF.

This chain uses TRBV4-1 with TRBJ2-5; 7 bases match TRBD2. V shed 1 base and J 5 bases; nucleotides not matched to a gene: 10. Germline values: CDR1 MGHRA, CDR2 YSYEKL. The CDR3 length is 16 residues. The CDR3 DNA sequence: TGCGCCAGCAGCCAAGCGATAGGCGGGAGCGTGGAGACCCAGTACTTC. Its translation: CASSQAIGGSVETQYF.

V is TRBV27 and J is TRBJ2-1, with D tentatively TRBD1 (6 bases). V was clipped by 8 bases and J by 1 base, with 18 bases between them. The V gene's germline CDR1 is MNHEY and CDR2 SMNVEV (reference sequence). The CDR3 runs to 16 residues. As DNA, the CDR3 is TGTGCCAGCGTGGACAGAAGAGGTTGGTCCTACAATGAGCAGTTCTTC. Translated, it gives CASVDRRGWSYNEQFF.

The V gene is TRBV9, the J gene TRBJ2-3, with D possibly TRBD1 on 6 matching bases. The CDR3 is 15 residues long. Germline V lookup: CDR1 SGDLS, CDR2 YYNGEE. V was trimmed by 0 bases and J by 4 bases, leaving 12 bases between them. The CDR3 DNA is TGTGCCAGCAGCGTAGACTCAGGGGTGGCAGATACGCAGTATTTT. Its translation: CASSVDSGVADTQYF.

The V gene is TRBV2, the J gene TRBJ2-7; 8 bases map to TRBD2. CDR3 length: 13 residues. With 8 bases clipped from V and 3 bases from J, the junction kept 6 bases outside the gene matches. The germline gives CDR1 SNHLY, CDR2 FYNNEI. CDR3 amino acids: CASRGGRNYEQYF. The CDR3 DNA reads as TGTGCCAGCCGGGGGGGCAGAAACTACGAGCAGTACTTC.

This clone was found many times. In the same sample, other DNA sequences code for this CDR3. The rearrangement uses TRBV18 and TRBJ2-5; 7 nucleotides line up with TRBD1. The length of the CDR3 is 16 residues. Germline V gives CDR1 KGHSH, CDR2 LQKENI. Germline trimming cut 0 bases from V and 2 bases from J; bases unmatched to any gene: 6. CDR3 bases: TGTGCCAGCTCACCACCGGCAACAGGGGATCAAGAGACCCAGTACTTC. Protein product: CASSPPATGDQETQYF.

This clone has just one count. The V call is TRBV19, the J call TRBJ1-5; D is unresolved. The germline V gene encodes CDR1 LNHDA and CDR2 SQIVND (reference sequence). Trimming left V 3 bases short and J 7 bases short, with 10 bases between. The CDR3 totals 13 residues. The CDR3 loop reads CASSMGGGQPQHF. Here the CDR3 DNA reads TGTGCCAGTAGTATGGGCGGAGGACAGCCCCAGCATTTT.

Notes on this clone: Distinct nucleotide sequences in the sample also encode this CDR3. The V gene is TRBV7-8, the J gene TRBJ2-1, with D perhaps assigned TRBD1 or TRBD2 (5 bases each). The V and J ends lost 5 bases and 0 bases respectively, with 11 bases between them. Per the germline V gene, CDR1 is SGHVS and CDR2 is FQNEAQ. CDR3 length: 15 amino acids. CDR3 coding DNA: TGTGCCAGCAGCCCGGGGCCAAGCTCCTACAATGAGCAGTTCTTC. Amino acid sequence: CASSPGPSSYNEQFF.

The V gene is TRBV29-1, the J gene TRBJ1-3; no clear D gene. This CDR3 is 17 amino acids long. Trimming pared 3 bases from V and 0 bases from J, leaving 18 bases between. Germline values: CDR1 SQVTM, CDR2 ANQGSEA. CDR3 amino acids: CSVEDPGDQISGNTIYF. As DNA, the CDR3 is TGCAGCGTTGAGGACCCCGGTGATCAAATCTCTGGAAACACCATATATTTT.

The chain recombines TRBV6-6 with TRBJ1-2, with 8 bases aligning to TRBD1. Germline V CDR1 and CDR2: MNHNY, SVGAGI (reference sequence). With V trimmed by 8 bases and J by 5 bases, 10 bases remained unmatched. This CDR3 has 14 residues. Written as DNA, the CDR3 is TGTGCCAGCGGAAGACAGGGGAACCATTATGGCTACACCTTC. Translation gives CASGRQGNHYGYTF.

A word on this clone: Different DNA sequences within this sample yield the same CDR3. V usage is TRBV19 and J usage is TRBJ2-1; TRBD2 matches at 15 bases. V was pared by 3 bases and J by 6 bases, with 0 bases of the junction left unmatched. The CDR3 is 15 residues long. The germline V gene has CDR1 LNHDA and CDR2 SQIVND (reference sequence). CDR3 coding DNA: TGTGCCAGTAGTATGGGACTAGCGGGAGGCAATGAGCAGTTCTTC. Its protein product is CASSMGLAGGNEQFF.

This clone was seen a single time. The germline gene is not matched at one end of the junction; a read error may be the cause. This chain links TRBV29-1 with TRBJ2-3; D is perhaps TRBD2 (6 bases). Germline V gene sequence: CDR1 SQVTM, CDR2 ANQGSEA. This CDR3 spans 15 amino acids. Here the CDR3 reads CSAEGTVVPTDTQYF. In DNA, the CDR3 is TGTTCGGCGGAGGGGACGGTGGTACCCACAGATACGCAGTATTTT.

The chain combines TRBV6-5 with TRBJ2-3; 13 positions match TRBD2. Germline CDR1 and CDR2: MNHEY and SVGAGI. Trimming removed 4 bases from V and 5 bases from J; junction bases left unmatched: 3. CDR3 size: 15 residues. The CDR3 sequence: CASSSGLAGVDTQYF. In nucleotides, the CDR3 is TGTGCCAGCAGTTCAGGACTAGCGGGAGTAGATACGCAGTATTTT.

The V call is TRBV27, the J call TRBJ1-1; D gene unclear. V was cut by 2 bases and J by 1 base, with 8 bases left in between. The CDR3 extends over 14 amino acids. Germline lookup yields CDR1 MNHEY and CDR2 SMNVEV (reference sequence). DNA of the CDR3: TGTGCCAGCAGTTTAAGAGCAGCGAACACTGAAGCTTTCTTT. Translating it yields CASSLRAANTEAFF.

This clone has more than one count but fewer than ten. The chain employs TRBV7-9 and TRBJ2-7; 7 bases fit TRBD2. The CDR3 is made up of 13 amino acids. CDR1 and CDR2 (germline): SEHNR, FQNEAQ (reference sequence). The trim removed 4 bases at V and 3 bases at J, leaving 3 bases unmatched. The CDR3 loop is CASSYGGNYEQYF. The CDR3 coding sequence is TGTGCCAGCAGCTACGGGGGGAACTACGAGCAGTACTTC.

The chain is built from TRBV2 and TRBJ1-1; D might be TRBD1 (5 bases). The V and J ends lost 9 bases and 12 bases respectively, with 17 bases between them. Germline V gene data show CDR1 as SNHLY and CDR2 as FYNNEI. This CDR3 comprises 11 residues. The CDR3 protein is CARGEGRGTFF. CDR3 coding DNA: TGTGCCAGGGGGGAGGGACGAGGGACTTTCTTT. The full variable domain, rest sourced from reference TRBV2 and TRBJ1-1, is EPEVTQTPSHQVTQMGQEVILRCVPISNHLYFYWYRQILGQKVEFLVSFYNNEISEKSEIFDDQFSVERPDGSNFTLKIRSTKLEDSAMYFCARGEGRGTFFGQGTRLTVV.

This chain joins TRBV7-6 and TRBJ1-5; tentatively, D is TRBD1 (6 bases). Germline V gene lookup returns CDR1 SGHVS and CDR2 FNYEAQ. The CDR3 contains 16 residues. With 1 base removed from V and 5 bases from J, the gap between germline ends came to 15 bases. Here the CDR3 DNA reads TGTGCCAGCAGCTTAGGATCAGTTTCAGGGGATCAGCCCCAGCATTTT. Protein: CASSLGSVSGDQPQHF.

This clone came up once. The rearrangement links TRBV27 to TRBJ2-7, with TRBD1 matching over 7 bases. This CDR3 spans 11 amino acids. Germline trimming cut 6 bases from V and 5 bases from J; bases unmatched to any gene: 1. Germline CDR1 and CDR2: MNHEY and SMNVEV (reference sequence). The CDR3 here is CASRQGHEQYF. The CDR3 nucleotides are TGTGCCAGCAGACAGGGGCACGAGCAGTACTTC.